This entry describes one T cell receptor beta chain. CDR1 is MNHEY, CDR2 SVGAGI, per germline. V lost 6 bases, J lost 4 bases, and 16 bases lay in between. CDR3 length: 15 residues. This sample was included in a study of long-term antiretroviral therapy in people with HIV. The assay used was immunoSEQ (version v3.0), run at survey level. The assay was immunoSEQ multiplex PCR, and TCRdb's table has in-frame clones only and misses some. The profile shows tens of thousands of clones, 85% to 95% of them singletons. The starting material was unsorted PBMCs, obtained 4.4 years after starting antiretroviral therapy. The TCR comes from a woman in her 50s with HIV. The J gene is TRBJ1-5, the V gene TRBV6-5, with a tentative D call TRBD1 (5 bases). The CDR3 sequence is CASRTGTRPNQPQHF. DNA for the CDR3: TGTGCCAGCAGGACGGGGACGCGTCCTAATCAGCCCCAGCATTTT.